Following are 31 T cell receptor beta chains from one sample sequenced in a study of shared clonotypes between healthy human individuals. Clones were read by immunoSEQ multiplex PCR, and TCRdb kept only the in-frame ones, dropping some. The top ten hold under 2% of the sample, which has 2 million to 2.5 million clones, about 92% seen once. CD45RO-negative, CCR7-positively selected cells formed the naive CD8 fraction, excluding terminally differentiated effector memory CD45RA+ cells. Sequencing input: naive CD8+ T cells from PBMCs. These receptor sequences come from a man between 18 and 29 years old in good health. Some clones in this sample may be carry-over from other donors' samples.

This rearrangement joins TRBV7-9 to TRBJ1-2; D is perhaps TRBD1 (6 bases). Trimming removed 4 bases from V and 6 bases from J, with 12 bases in between. CDR1 is SEHNR, CDR2 FQNEAQ, per germline (reference sequence). CDR3 length: 13 residues. The CDR3 spells CASSSTGLDGYTF. DNA of the CDR3: TGTGCCAGCAGCTCCACAGGGTTGGATGGCTACACCTTC.

The count of this clone is one. The V and J genes are TRBV28 and TRBJ2-5; D gene uncertain. Between the trimmed V and J ends, which lost 3 bases and 5 bases, there was a span of 13 bases. The V gene's germline CDR1 is MDHEN and CDR2 SYDVKM. The CDR3 is 14 amino acids. CDR3 sequence: CASSFVTVWETQYF. CDR3 DNA: TGTGCCAGCAGTTTCGTTACGGTCTGGGAGACCCAGTACTTC.

The chain couples TRBV4-2 to TRBJ2-7, with no clear D. Germline V gives CDR1 LGHNA, CDR2 YNFKEQ. This CDR3 is built from 15 residues. V lost 2 bases to trimming and J lost 3 bases, with 14 bases between them. The CDR3 region has the DNA TGTGCCAGCAGCCAATTATCCCTTGAAGGCTACGAGCAGTACTTC. Amino acids: CASSQLSLEGYEQYF.

The chain uses TRBV2 and TRBJ1-2; 9 bases line up with TRBD1. CDR1 is SNHLY and CDR2 is FYNNEI in the germline V gene. The V and J ends lost 6 bases and 8 bases, in that order; junction bases with no gene match: 13. The CDR3 has 15 residues. CDR3 sequence (DNA): TGTGCCAGCAGGCCGATCCTGGGACAGGGAATAGGCTACACCTTC. Amino acid sequence: CASRPILGQGIGYTF. Full variable domain (outside the CDR3, taken from reference TRBV2 and TRBJ1-2): EPEVTQTPSHQVTQMGQEVILRCVPISNHLYFYWYRQILGQKVEFLVSFYNNEISEKSEIFDDQFSVERPDGSNFTLKIRSTKLEDSAMYFCASRPILGQGIGYTFGSGTRLTVV.

The chain joins TRBV7-8 to TRBJ1-5, with D tentatively TRBD1 (6 bases). Trimming stripped 1 base from V and 3 bases from J, with 10 bases between. Germline lookup yields CDR1 SGHVS and CDR2 FQNEAQ. The CDR3 extends over 15 amino acids. The CDR3 nucleotides are TGTGCCAGCAGCTTAGAGGCAGGGGTCAATCAGCCCCAGCATTTT. Its protein product is CASSLEAGVNQPQHF.

This clone occurred a few times. The chain uses TRBV5-1 and TRBJ1-2, with D hard to call. V was trimmed by 3 bases and J by 2 bases, leaving 8 bases between them. CDR1 and CDR2 from the germline V gene are SGHRS and YFSETQ. The CDR3 runs to 13 residues. The CDR3 protein is CASSYGENYGYTF. The CDR3 region has the DNA TGCGCCAGCAGCTATGGGGAGAACTATGGCTACACCTTC.

This chain connects TRBV7-7 to TRBJ2-3; 7 bases line up with TRBD2. There are 15 residues in the CDR3. Looked up from germline, CDR1 is SSHAT and CDR2 is FNYEAQ (reference sequence). The junction had 6 bases not matched to a gene; V was cut back by 6 bases and J by 0 bases. CDR3 loop: CASSISGLSTDTQYF. The CDR3 region has the DNA TGTGCCAGCAGTATTAGCGGGCTTAGCACAGATACGCAGTATTTT. Full variable domain (outside the CDR3, taken from reference TRBV7-7 and TRBJ2-3): GAGVSQSPRYKVTKRGQDVTLRCDPISSHATLYWYQQALGQGPEFLTYFNYEAQPDKSGLPSDRFSAERPEGSISTLTIQRTEQRDSAMYRCASSISGLSTDTQYFGPGTRLTVL.

V and J are TRBV19 and TRBJ2-2, with 14 bases lining up with TRBD2. In germline, CDR1 is LNHDA, CDR2 SQIVND (reference sequence). Germline trimming cut 1 base from V and 5 bases from J; bases unmatched to any gene: 9. This CDR3 is built from 19 residues. CDR3 amino acids: CASSIVGLAGGDRTGELFF. For the CDR3, the DNA is TGTGCCAGTAGTATAGTCGGACTAGCGGGAGGAGACCGGACCGGGGAGCTGTTTTTT.

This chain connects TRBV2 to TRBJ2-3, with 9 bases that match TRBD1. CDR1 and CDR2 from the germline V gene are SNHLY and FYNNEI. The CDR3 sequence is 15 residues long. The V and J ends lost 3 bases and 4 bases, in that order; junction bases with no gene match: 5. In nucleotides, the CDR3 is TGTGCCAGCAGTGATACAGGGGGCTTCCCAGATACGCAGTATTTT. It translates to CASSDTGGFPDTQYF.

In the case of this clone: Other DNA sequences of this sample code for an identical CDR3. The chain employs TRBV29-1 and TRBJ2-7, with D possibly TRBD1 on 5 matching bases. Trimming removed 0 bases from V and 3 bases from J, with 6 bases in between. Germline CDR1 SQVTM, CDR2 ANQGSEA. CDR3 size: 12 residues. The chain's CDR3 is CSVEEGLYEQYF. CDR3 in DNA: TGCAGCGTTGAAGAGGGGCTCTACGAGCAGTACTTC.

The genes are TRBV6-6 and TRBJ1-4, with D hard to call. V was cut by 2 bases and J by 7 bases, with 5 bases left in between. Germline assignment: CDR1 MNHNY and CDR2 SVGAGI (reference sequence). CDR3 size: 12 residues. The CDR3 spells CASSYQIEKLFF. DNA for the CDR3: TGTGCCAGCAGTTACCAGATTGAAAAACTGTTTTTT.

Details on this clone: The sample has other DNA sequences that encode this CDR3 too. The chain uses TRBV28 and TRBJ2-6; D remains ambiguous. Per the germline V gene, CDR1 is MDHEN and CDR2 is SYDVKM. V was cut by 2 bases and J by 2 bases, with 1 base left in between. This CDR3 region has 13 residues. CDR3: CASSLPGANVLTF. CDR3 DNA: TGTGCCAGCAGTTTACCTGGGGCCAACGTCCTGACTTTC.

The rearrangement links TRBV12-5 to TRBJ2-1; TRBD2 is a possible D gene (5 bases). V lost 8 bases, J lost 6 bases, and 11 bases lay in between. There are 12 residues in the CDR3. Germline assignment: CDR1 LGHNT and CDR2 FRNRAP. The CDR3 DNA reads as TGTGCTAGTCGGGGAGCTGCCAATGAGCAGTTCTTC. Amino acids: CASRGAANEQFF.

Comments on this clone: In the same sample, other DNA sequences code for this CDR3. The chain recombines TRBV9 with TRBJ2-7, with a possible D match to TRBD2 (6 bases). Deletions cut 3 bases from V and 2 bases from J, with 9 bases between. Germline V gene sequence: CDR1 SGDLS, CDR2 YYNGEE. This CDR3 has 13 residues. The CDR3 sequence is CASSASSAYEQYF. In DNA form, the CDR3 reads TGTGCCAGCAGCGCGTCTAGCGCCTACGAGCAGTACTTC. Drawing the rest from reference TRBV9 and TRBJ2-7, the complete variable domain is DSGVTQTPKHLITATGQRVTLRCSPRSGDLSVYWYQQSLDQGLQFLIQYYNGEERAKGNILERFSAQQFPDLHSELNLSSLELGDSALYFCASSASSAYEQYFGPGTRLTVT.

Regarding this clone: Within the sample, other DNA sequences also encode this same CDR3. The rearrangement uses TRBV7-3 and TRBJ2-3; 7 bases line up with TRBD2. Germline CDR1 SGHTA, CDR2 FQGTGA. The CDR3 loop spans 14 amino acids. V gave up 3 bases and J gave up 5 bases; unmatched junction bases: 5. The CDR3: CASSLSGGGDTQYF. The CDR3 coding sequence is TGTGCCAGCAGCTTGTCGGGAGGAGGAGATACGCAGTATTTT.

With respect to this clone: The same CDR3 arises from other DNA sequences in this sample as well. The V and J genes are TRBV19 and TRBJ1-5, with D hard to call. CDR1 and CDR2 from the germline V gene are LNHDA and SQIVND (reference sequence). The CDR3 loop spans 12 amino acids. V was pared by 1 base and J by 7 bases, with 5 bases between. CDR3 loop: CASSIGGQPQHF. The CDR3 DNA reads as TGTGCCAGTAGTATAGGAGGACAGCCCCAGCATTTT.

This chain connects TRBV9 to TRBJ2-7; 9 bases are shared with TRBD1. Trimming removed 0 bases from V and 0 bases from J; junction bases left unmatched: 4. The CDR3 spans 16 residues. Germline CDR1 and CDR2: SGDLS and YYNGEE. The CDR3 sequence is CASSVGDRAVSYEQYF. CDR3 nucleotides: TGTGCCAGCAGCGTAGGGGACAGGGCCGTCTCCTACGAGCAGTACTTC.

This clone is a singleton in its sample. The chain has TRBV2 and TRBJ2-3, with 8 nucleotides matching TRBD1. The ends lost 3 bases at V and 3 bases at J; junction bases unmatched: 14. This CDR3 has 18 amino acids. The germline CDR1 and CDR2 sequences are SNHLY and FYNNEI. DNA for the CDR3: TGTGCCAGCAGTGAGGCGCCAGGGGGCAGGTCCAGAACAGATACGCAGTATTTT. Its protein is CASSEAPGGRSRTDTQYF.

This clone was observed a single time. The chain combines TRBV7-3 with TRBJ2-1, with TRBD2 matching over 7 bases. Germline-derived CDR1 and CDR2 are SGHTA and FQGTGA. The CDR3 consists of 15 residues. After removal of 4 bases from V and 5 bases from J, the junction contained 8 bases not matched to a gene. CDR3 in amino acids: CASSSREDPHNEQFF. The CDR3 DNA sequence: TGTGCCAGCAGCTCCCGGGAGGACCCCCACAATGAGCAGTTCTTC.

The V gene is TRBV9, the J gene TRBJ2-1; D unclear. This CDR3 contains 13 residues. CDR1 is SGDLS, CDR2 YYNGEE, per germline. The V end was cut by 3 bases, the J end by 10 bases, with 14 bases between. The CDR3 coding sequence is TGTGCCAGCAGCGGGGCCCCCTTCCACGAGCAGTTCTTC. This gives the protein CASSGAPFHEQFF.

This chain joins TRBV5-6 and TRBJ2-1, with D unresolved. The V gene lost 0 bases and the J gene lost 4 bases, with 8 bases spanning the gap. This CDR3 is built from 14 residues. In germline, CDR1 is SGHDT, CDR2 YYEEEE. CDR3 bases: TGTGCCAGCAGCTTGGGAGAGCTATACAATGAGCAGTTCTTC. Its translation is CASSLGELYNEQFF.

The genes are TRBV7-9 and TRBJ1-4; 8 positions match TRBD1. Per germline, CDR1 SEHNR and CDR2 FQNEAQ (reference sequence). V gave up 10 bases and J gave up 8 bases; unmatched junction bases: 9. This CDR3 contains 13 residues. The CDR3 loop is CAIDGQGREKLFF. CDR3 coding DNA: TGTGCCATCGACGGACAGGGACGAGAAAAACTGTTTTTT.

Comment on this clone: The same CDR3 is also encoded by other DNA sequences in this sample. The chain carries TRBV5-4 and TRBJ1-1, with a possible D match to TRBD1 (5 bases). This CDR3 is 12 amino acids long. Trimming shortened V by 5 bases and J by 1 base, and 6 bases separated the two germline ends. The germline CDR1 and CDR2 sequences are SGHNT and YYREEE (reference sequence). The CDR3, as DNA: TGTGCCAGCAGTGGGGGGAACACTGAAGCTTTCTTT. Encoded protein: CASSGGNTEAFF.

This chain connects TRBV4-3 to TRBJ2-3; tentative D call: TRBD2 (6 bases). The CDR3 spans 16 residues. Per germline, CDR1 LGHNA and CDR2 YSLEER. The V end was cut by 1 base, the J end by 0 bases, with 11 bases between. As DNA, the CDR3 is TGCGCCAGCAGCCAAGTGTCTAGCGCAAGCACAGATACGCAGTATTTT. Its translation is CASSQVSSASTDTQYF.

The chain uses TRBV7-9 and TRBJ1-1; TRBD1 is a possible D gene (6 bases). This CDR3 has 14 residues. Germline V gene data show CDR1 as SEHNR and CDR2 as FQNEAQ (reference sequence). Trimming pared 11 bases from V and 0 bases from J, leaving 16 bases between. This CDR3 reads CAHQRGGMNTEAFF. The CDR3 DNA follows: TGTGCCCACCAGAGGGGGGGAATGAACACTGAAGCTTTCTTT. Supplemented by reference TRBV7-9 and TRBJ1-1, the full variable domain reads DTGVSQNPRHKITKRGQNVTFRCDPISEHNRLYWYRQTLGQGPEFLTYFQNEAQLEKSRLLSDRFSAERPKGSFSTLEIQRTEQGDSAMYLCAHQRGGMNTEAFFGQGTRLTVV.

The rearrangement joins TRBV4-1 to TRBJ2-6; D gene unclear. Germline CDR1 reads MGHRA; CDR2 reads YSYEKL. V was pared by 0 bases and J by 0 bases, with 3 bases between. The CDR3 is made up of 15 amino acids. The CDR3 nucleotides read TGCGCCAGCAGCCAAGAGGCCTCTGGGGCCAACGTCCTGACTTTC. Its translation: CASSQEASGANVLTF.

This clone was recorded once. The chain carries TRBV5-1 and TRBJ2-7; TRBD1 matches at 8 bases. The junction had 7 bases not matched to a gene; V was cut back by 4 bases and J by 1 base. Germline V CDR1 and CDR2: SGHRS, YFSETQ. This CDR3 contains 15 residues. This CDR3 reads CASSPDRVPSYEQYF. The CDR3 DNA sequence: TGCGCCAGCAGCCCGGACAGGGTGCCATCCTACGAGCAGTACTTC. Full variable domain (remainder filled in from reference TRBV5-1 and TRBJ2-7): KAGVTQTPRYLIKTRGQQVTLSCSPISGHRSVSWYQQTPGQGLQFLFEYFSETQRNKGNFPGRFSGRQFSNSRSEMNVSTLELGDSALYLCASSPDRVPSYEQYFGPGTRLTVT.

The chain is built from TRBV19 and TRBJ2-1; weak D call: TRBD2 (6 bases). CDR3 length: 14 residues. Trimming took 4 bases from V and 9 from J, leaving 16 bases between them. The germline gives CDR1 LNHDA, CDR2 SQIVND (reference sequence). The chain's CDR3 is CASSKASAYSEQFF. DNA of the CDR3: TGTGCCAGTAGTAAGGCTAGCGCATATAGTGAGCAGTTCTTC. Full variable domain (remainder filled in from reference TRBV19 and TRBJ2-1): DGGITQSPKYLFRKEGQNVTLSCEQNLNHDAMYWYRQDPGQGLRLIYYSQIVNDFQKGDIAEGYSVSREKKESFPLTVTSAQKNPTAFYLCASSKASAYSEQFFGPGTRLTVL.

Comments on this clone: The identical CDR3 is also encoded by other nucleotide sequences in the sample. The chain recombines TRBV28 with TRBJ2-1; no clear D gene. The V end was cut by 3 bases, the J end by 5 bases, with 5 bases between. The germline V gene encodes CDR1 MDHEN and CDR2 SYDVKM. The CDR3 is 12 amino acids. In DNA form, the CDR3 reads TGTGCCAGCAGTTTTCCTGACAATGAGCAGTTCTTC. Protein sequence: CASSFPDNEQFF.

The chain employs TRBV27 and TRBJ2-1; 9 nucleotides match TRBD2. CDR1 is MNHEY and CDR2 is SMNVEV in the germline V gene (reference sequence). V lost 4 bases and J lost 4; bases outside the gene matches: 5. The CDR3 runs 15 residues. The CDR3 bases are TGTGCCAGCAGTTCGCGGGAGGGGGGTTACAATGAGCAGTTCTTC. This sequence encodes CASSSREGGYNEQFF.

This chain connects TRBV7-6 to TRBJ2-1; the match to TRBD2 covers 7 bases. The CDR3 loop spans 15 amino acids. The ends lost 5 bases at V and 0 bases at J; junction bases unmatched: 4. Germline V gene sequence: CDR1 SGHVS, CDR2 FNYEAQ. CDR3 coding DNA: TGTGCCAGCAGCATACGCGGGGGCTCCTACAATGAGCAGTTCTTC. Amino acids: CASSIRGGSYNEQFF.